The present entry profiles one T cell receptor beta chain with its context. Antigen unknown. Sequenced by immunoSEQ multiplex PCR; TCRdb stores in-frame clones only, minus some. Here the sample spans more than 95,000 clones, roughly 90% being singletons. The sample comes from a study of T cell responses to AZD1222 COVID-19 vaccine. Study-level points and caveats: Donors in the cohort were predominantly white British and more often female, and clonal diversity was possibly underestimated.

V was clipped by 1 base and J by 6 bases; unmatched bases: 8. The CDR3 length is 15 residues. The germline CDR1 and CDR2 sequences are SGHRS and YFSETQ. This receptor was taken from an adult in good health. This specimen was peripheral blood, taken on day 0 of AZD1222 vaccination. The chain recombines TRBV5-1 with TRBJ1-2; TRBD1 aligns across 8 bases. CDR3 in amino acids: CASSLRAGGLDGYTF. The CDR3 DNA reads as TGCGCCAGCAGCTTGCGGGCAGGGGGCTTAGATGGCTACACCTTC. Based on the CDR3 plus reference TRBV5-1 and TRBJ1-2, the full variable domain is KAGVTQTPRYLIKTRGQQVTLSCSPISGHRSVSWYQQTPGQGLQFLFEYFSETQRNKGNFPGRFSGRQFSNSRSEMNVSTLELGDSALYLCASSLRAGGLDGYTFGSGTRLTVV.